Detailed here is one TCR beta chain. The sample comes from a study of blood T cell repertoires in COVID-19. On the study more broadly: There were acute and convalescent COVID-19 samples, and they came from the United States, Italy and Spain.

As processed by the authors: The assay estimated nucleated cells by amplifying reference gene primers. Method: immunoSEQ multiplex PCR; TCRdb's copy keeps in-frame clones and lacks some. V and J calls and clone size are copied from that table; D and trimming were computed from the DNA. The table records roughly 100,000 clones, approximately 90% of them present only once. Germline loops: CDR1 SGHAT, CDR2 FQNNGV. CDR3 length: 15 residues. Trimming removed 2 bases from V and 1 base from J, with 9 bases in between. Sequencing used peripheral blood. The TCR originated in a man aged 45 to 65 with acute or convalescent COVID-19. The gene calls are TRBV11-2 and TRBJ2-1; D gene ambiguous. The CDR3 spells CASSLWSGSYNEQFF. In DNA, the CDR3 is TGTGCCAGCAGCTTATGGAGTGGGTCCTACAATGAGCAGTTCTTC.